This T cell receptor beta chain was recorded in a study of blood T cell repertoires in COVID-19. Study-wide background: From the United States, Italy and Spain came samples of acute and convalescent COVID-19. T cells, B-cell-depleted T cells, or PBMCs supplied cDNA or gDNA.

This clone was found once. Trimming shortened V by 1 base and J by 4 bases, and 10 bases separated the two germline ends. This CDR3 contains 14 residues. Germline V gene data show CDR1 as LNHDA and CDR2 as SQIVND (reference sequence). As originally analysed: The authors estimated nucleated cell counts from reference gene primer amplification. Assay: immunoSEQ multiplex PCR; the TCRdb copy retains only in-frame clones and omits some. The DNA gave D and trimming, while V, J and clone size come from that table. The table shows a few hundred thousand clones, with around 86% occurring only once. The TCR was taken from a woman aged 25 to 39 who had recovered from COVID-19. Material: peripheral blood. The chain recombines TRBV19 with TRBJ1-1; no clear D gene. In nucleotides, the CDR3 is TGTGCCAGTAGTATAGTCAGTACGGGCACTGAAGCTTTCTTT. Amino acids: CASSIVSTGTEAFF.